These 30 T cell receptor beta chains originate from one sample sequenced in a study of CD8+CD57+ T cells in acquired aplastic anemia. Genomic DNA was employed as the template in profiling TCR beta VDJ and CDR3. TCRdb processed the reads anew with MiXCR; each CDR3 protein has one entry. The sample lists about 190,000 distinct CDR3 sequences; around 50% were seen once. Specimen: sorted CD4+, CD8+, or CD8+CD57+ T cells (not recorded which) from PBMCs. The receptors come from a human donor in good health, serving as a control.

The rearrangement links TRBV7-6 to TRBJ2-1; 16 bases are a match to TRBD2. Trimming removed 5 bases from V and 8 bases from J; junction bases left unmatched: 9. Germline assignment: CDR1 SGHVS and CDR2 FNYEAQ. This CDR3 contains 17 residues. The CDR3 sequence: CASSLKGLAGGFHEQFF. Here the CDR3 DNA reads TGTGCCAGCAGCCTCAAGGGACTAGCGGGGGGGTTCCATGAGCAGTTCTTC.

The chain recombines TRBV10-1 with TRBJ1-4; weak D call: TRBD1 (5 bases). Germline loops: CDR1 WNHNN, CDR2 SYGVQD (reference sequence). This CDR3 is 13 amino acids long. V lost 6 bases and J 7 bases, leaving 12 bases between the germline ends. The CDR3 DNA reads TGCGCCAGCAGCGAACAGGACGGTGAAAAACTGTTTTTT. Translating it yields CASSEQDGEKLFF.

This clonotype was counted once. The V gene is TRBV10-2, the J gene TRBJ1-1; D is ambiguous. The CDR3 consists of 15 residues. Germline loops: CDR1 WSHSY, CDR2 SAAADI. V was pared by 4 bases and J by 1 base, with 13 bases between. The CDR3 DNA reads TGCGCCAGCAGTGTAAATTCGGGGAGGAACACTGAAGCTTTCTTT. This codes for CASSVNSGRNTEAFF.

This clonotype has at least ten counts. The chain recombines TRBV6-5 with TRBJ1-6, with 7 positions matching TRBD1. CDR1 is MNHEY and CDR2 is SVGAGI in the germline V gene. This CDR3 has 15 residues. Trimming at V came to 0 bases and at J to 9 bases, leaving 5 bases not matched to a gene. The DNA of the CDR3 is TGTGCCAGCAGTTACTCGTGGACAGGAGGTTCACCCCTCCACTTT. Protein sequence: CASSYSWTGGSPLHF.

At least ten counts were recorded for this clonotype. This chain joins TRBV11-1 and TRBJ1-5; unclear D gene. V dropped 5 bases and J dropped 3 bases, with 11 bases sitting between them. This CDR3 is built from 14 residues. The germline V gene encodes CDR1 SGHAT and CDR2 FQDESV (reference sequence). The CDR3: CASSEGRDNQPQHF. The CDR3 DNA reads TGTGCCAGCAGCGAAGGACGGGACAATCAGCCCCAGCATTTT. Based on the CDR3 plus reference TRBV11-1 and TRBJ1-5, the full variable domain is EAEVAQSPRYKITEKSQAVAFWCDPISGHATLYWYRQILGQGPELLVQFQDESVVDDSQLPKDRFSAERLKGVDSTLKIQPAELGDSAMYLCASSEGRDNQPQHFGDGTRLSIL.

This clonotype was detected only a few times. The chain employs TRBV6-6 and TRBJ1-2; D remains unclear. The V end lost 1 base, the J end lost 5 bases, and 11 bases lay between the germline ends. The CDR3 has 14 residues. Germline V gene sequence: CDR1 MNHNY, CDR2 SVGAGI (reference sequence). In nucleotides, the CDR3 is TGTGCCAGCAGTTACTTAGGGTCCTTGTATGGCTACACCTTC. It specifies CASSYLGSLYGYTF.

The V call is TRBV7-3, the J call TRBJ1-4; D is possibly TRBD1 (5 bases). The CDR3 runs 15 residues. V was clipped by 0 bases and J by 7 bases, with 12 bases between them. Germline CDR1 is SGHTA and CDR2 is FQGTGA. The CDR3: CASSLTYGGGEKLFF. CDR3 sequence (DNA): TGTGCCAGCAGCTTAACGTACGGCGGGGGTGAAAAACTGTTTTTT. Full variable domain (missing parts from reference TRBV7-3 and TRBJ1-4): GAGVSQTPSNKVTEKGKYVELRCDPISGHTALYWYRQSLGQGPEFLIYFQGTGAADDSGLPNDRFFAVRPEGSVSTLKIQRTERGDSAVYLCASSLTYGGGEKLFFGSGTQLSVL.

This clonotype was detected many times. This rearrangement joins TRBV24-1 to TRBJ2-3, with 11 bases that match TRBD1. Germline CDR1 KGHDR, CDR2 SFDVKD. The J segment lost 4 bases and the V segment lost 2 bases, leaving 4 bases of the junction unmatched. CDR3 length equals 16 residues. In DNA, the CDR3 is TGTGCCACCAGTGATTCCGGGACAGGGGGGCCAGATACGCAGTATTTT. Its translation: CATSDSGTGGPDTQYF.

The rearrangement uses TRBV7-9 and TRBJ1-2, with D unclear. V dropped 5 bases and J dropped 8 bases, with 24 bases sitting between them. CDR1 and CDR2 (germline): SEHNR, FQNEAQ (reference sequence). The CDR3 is 16 residues long. This CDR3 is CASSLSGDSLTGGYTF. CDR3 bases: TGTGCCAGCAGCCTTAGCGGTGACTCCTTAACGGGGGGCTACACCTTC.

The chain joins TRBV15 to TRBJ2-1; a weak D match, TRBD2 (5 bases). Trimming cost V 0 bases and J 5 bases, with 17 bases left between them. Germline V lookup: CDR1 LNHNV, CDR2 YYDKDF (reference sequence). The CDR3 covers 17 residues. CDR3 region: CATSRDFVPGKNNEQFF. The DNA for the CDR3 is TGTGCCACCAGCAGAGATTTCGTCCCGGGGAAAAACAATGAGCAGTTCTTC.

The V and J genes are TRBV19 and TRBJ1-5; maybe TRBD1 (6 bases). V was clipped by 6 bases and J by 1 base, with 19 bases between them. This CDR3 comprises 17 residues. Germline loops: CDR1 LNHDA, CDR2 SQIVND (reference sequence). The CDR3 sequence is CASSAILQGGSNQPQHF. In nucleotides, the CDR3 is TGTGCCAGTAGCGCAATCCTACAGGGAGGGAGCAATCAGCCCCAGCATTTT.

On this clonotype itself: The junction does not match germline at one end; this may be a read error. This chain joins TRBV5-1 and TRBJ2-2; weak D call: TRBD1 (6 bases). Germline CDR1 and CDR2: SGHRS and YFSETQ. The CDR3 covers 15 residues. CDR3 residues: CASSLGGFRGNEQFF. CDR3 sequence (DNA): TGCGCCAGCAGCTTGGGGGGGTTCAGGGGCAATGAGCAGTTTTTT. Full variable domain (outside the CDR3, taken from reference TRBV5-1 and TRBJ2-2): KAGVTQTPRYLIKTRGQQVTLSCSPISGHRSVSWYQQTPGQGLQFLFEYFSETQRNKGNFPGRFSGRQFSNSRSEMNVSTLELGDSALYLCASSLGGFRGNEQFFGEGSRLTVL.

The chain carries TRBV5-1 and TRBJ2-7; 10 nucleotides match TRBD1. Unmatched junction bases numbered 10, after V lost 0 bases and J lost 4 bases. Germline V gene data show CDR1 as SGHRS and CDR2 as YFSETQ. This CDR3 contains 17 residues. The CDR3 protein is CASSLVWDRGKAYEQYF. CDR3 bases: TGCGCCAGCAGCTTGGTCTGGGACAGGGGTAAGGCGTACGAGCAGTACTTC.

This clonotype has at least ten counts. The V and J genes are TRBV29-1 and TRBJ1-1; TRBD1 might be the D (5 bases). The CDR3 is made up of 12 amino acids. Per germline, CDR1 SQVTM and CDR2 ANQGSEA. V lost 4 bases and J lost 3, with 9 bases in between. The CDR3 reads CSVGVGDTEAFF. CDR3 sequence (DNA): TGCAGCGTTGGAGTGGGGGACACTGAAGCTTTCTTT. Combining the CDR3 with reference TRBV29-1 and TRBJ1-1 gives the whole variable domain SAVISQKPSRDICQRGTSLTIQCQVDSQVTMMFWYRQQPGQSLTLIATANQGSEATYESGFVIDKFPISRPNLTFSTLTVSNMSPEDSSIYLCSVGVGDTEAFFGQGTRLTVV.

This clonotype came up many times. This chain links TRBV5-1 with TRBJ1-6; TRBD1 is a possible D gene (5 bases). Trimming pared 4 bases from V and 4 bases from J, leaving 12 bases between. Germline CDR1 and CDR2: SGHRS and YFSETQ. The CDR3 is 15 amino acids. The CDR3 sequence: CASSLGTGYNSPLHF. In DNA form, the CDR3 reads TGCGCCAGCAGCCTAGGGACGGGTTATAATTCACCCCTCCACTTT.

This clonotype was counted ten times or more. J is TRBJ1-2 and V is TRBV3-1; a weak D match, TRBD1 (6 bases). The germline V and J ends were trimmed by 3 bases and 7 bases, with 9 bases remaining between them. The CDR3 consists of 12 residues. CDR1 and CDR2 from the germline V gene are LGHDT and YNNKEL (reference sequence). The CDR3 sequence is CASSQGAGGYTF. CDR3 nucleotides: TGTGCCAGCAGCCAGGGGGCTGGTGGCTACACCTTC. Together with reference TRBV3-1 and TRBJ1-2, the CDR3 gives the full variable domain: DTAVSQTPKYLVTQMGNDKSIKCEQNLGHDTMYWYKQDSKKFLKIMFSYNNKELIINETVPNRFSPKSPDKAHLNLHINSLELGDSAVYFCASSQGAGGYTFGSGTRLTVV.

In this sample, this clonotype turned up many times. This rearrangement joins TRBV7-6 to TRBJ1-5; no firm D call. The CDR3 runs to 13 residues. The V end was cut by 5 bases, the J end by 7 bases, with 12 bases between. The germline gives CDR1 SGHVS, CDR2 FNYEAQ. The CDR3 DNA reads as TGTGCCAGCAGCCCCGCCAATGCGCAGCCCCAGCATTTT. Protein sequence: CASSPANAQPQHF.

The sample holds many counts of this clonotype. For the CDR3, the DNA is TGTGCCGGGCGGGGGGGCGGAGAGACCCAGTACTTC. Residues: CAGRGGGETQYF. This rearrangement joins TRBV30 to TRBJ2-5, with 9 bases lining up with TRBD2. Unmatched junction bases numbered 5, after V lost 8 bases and J lost 4 bases. This CDR3 contains 12 residues. Germline V CDR1 and CDR2: GTSNPN, SVGIG (reference sequence).

Ten or more counts support this clonotype. This chain connects TRBV6-5 to TRBJ2-1; D might be TRBD1 or TRBD2, each matching 5 bases. Looked up from germline, CDR1 is MNHEY and CDR2 is SVGAGI. V lost 6 bases to trimming and J lost 8 bases, with 20 bases between them. The CDR3 is made up of 15 amino acids. The CDR3 DNA sequence: TGTGCCAGCAGGACGGGACGTTCGACAATAGATGAGCAGTTCTTC. It yields the protein CASRTGRSTIDEQFF.

The chain combines TRBV25-1 with TRBJ2-6, with a tentative D call TRBD1 (5 bases). This CDR3 contains 12 residues. In germline, CDR1 is MGHDK, CDR2 SYGVNS. Trimming took off 10 bases at V and 2 bases at J, with 6 bases between the two ends. In DNA form, the CDR3 reads TGTGCCACAGGGACTGGGGCCAACGTCCTGACTTTC. Protein: CATGTGANVLTF.

This chain links TRBV7-9 with TRBJ1-3; D might be TRBD1 (5 bases). This CDR3 has 16 residues. Germline V lookup: CDR1 SEHNR, CDR2 FQNEAQ (reference sequence). V was trimmed by 7 bases and J by 2 bases, leaving 18 bases between them. DNA of the CDR3: TGTGCCAGCATCGGCTCTGAGGGGATGACTGGAAACACCATATATTTT. Protein product: CASIGSEGMTGNTIYF. Supplemented by reference TRBV7-9 and TRBJ1-3, the full variable domain reads DTGVSQNPRHKITKRGQNVTFRCDPISEHNRLYWYRQTLGQGPEFLTYFQNEAQLEKSRLLSDRFSAERPKGSFSTLEIQRTEQGDSAMYLCASIGSEGMTGNTIYFGEGSWLTVV.

This clonotype was seen repeatedly, ten times or more. V and J are TRBV11-2 and TRBJ1-1; D is perhaps TRBD1 (6 bases). The V and J ends lost 1 base and 4 bases respectively, with 10 bases between them. This CDR3 contains 14 residues. Germline V gene data show CDR1 as SGHAT and CDR2 as FQNNGV. The CDR3 bases are TGTGCCAGCAGCTTAGCTGAAGGGGGCACTGAAGCTTTCTTT. Its translation is CASSLAEGGTEAFF. Using reference TRBV11-2 and TRBJ1-1 for the parts outside the CDR3, the full variable domain is EAGVAQSPRYKIIEKRQSVAFWCNPISGHATLYWYQQILGQGPKLLIQFQNNGVVDDSQLPKDRFSAERLKGVDSTLKIQPAKLEDSAVYLCASSLAEGGTEAFFGQGTRLTVV.

This clonotype was detected ten times or more. The V gene is TRBV4-3, the J gene TRBJ2-7; 11 positions match TRBD2. This CDR3 is built from 15 residues. V lost 0 bases to trimming and J lost 2 bases; unmatched junction nucleotides: 0. The germline V gene encodes CDR1 LGHNA and CDR2 YSLEER. The CDR3 region is CASSQELAGAYEQYF. DNA for the CDR3: TGCGCCAGCAGCCAAGAACTAGCGGGGGCCTACGAGCAGTACTTC.

The CDR3: CASRRGDQPQHF. The CDR3 coding sequence is TGTGCCAGTAGAAGGGGGGATCAGCCCCAGCATTTT. The rearrangement uses TRBV19 and TRBJ1-5, with D maybe TRBD1 (6 bases). V was trimmed by 6 bases and J by 5 bases, leaving 8 bases between them. CDR1 is LNHDA, CDR2 SQIVND, per germline (reference sequence). CDR3 length: 12 residues.

Note on this clonotype: A much larger clone differs by one base, so this may be a read error. V and J are TRBV10-3 and TRBJ2-7, with D maybe TRBD2 (5 bases). CDR3 length: 12 amino acids. V was trimmed by 6 bases and J by 6 bases, leaving 12 bases between them. The germline V gene has CDR1 ENHRY and CDR2 SYGVKD. Here the CDR3 DNA reads TGTGCCATCAGGGCGAGTGGAGGCGAGCAGTACTTC. Residues: CAIRASGGEQYF.

The chain couples TRBV6-6 to TRBJ1-5; 11 positions agree with TRBD1. CDR1 MNHNY and CDR2 SVGAGI come from the germline V gene (reference sequence). Trimming at V came to 2 bases and at J to 0 bases, leaving 6 bases not matched to a gene. The CDR3 is made up of 18 amino acids. The CDR3 region is CASSYPGQGAHSNQPQHF. The CDR3 nucleotides read TGTGCCAGCAGTTACCCCGGACAGGGGGCCCATAGCAATCAGCCCCAGCATTTT.

The chain uses TRBV12-3 or TRBV12-4 and TRBJ2-3; D gene ambiguous. The CDR3 length is 13 residues. V lost 0 bases, J lost 2 bases, and 3 bases lay in between. As DNA, the CDR3 is TGTGCCAGCAGTTTAGCCGTCACAGATACGCAGTATTTT. Encoded protein: CASSLAVTDTQYF.

This clonotype came up a few times. The junction does not match germline at one end; this may be a read error. J is TRBJ2-7 and V is TRBV7-7; D might be TRBD1 (7 bases). The CDR3 totals 16 residues. Germline V gene data show CDR1 as SSHAT and CDR2 as FNYEAQ (reference sequence). This chain's CDR3 is CASGLEVRGQSCEQYF. The CDR3 DNA reads as TGTGCTAGCGGCTTAGAGGTTAGGGGGCAATCCTGCGAGCAGTACTTC. Full variable domain (rest looked up from reference TRBV7-7 and TRBJ2-7): GAGVSQSPRYKVTKRGQDVTLRCDPISSHATLYWYQQALGQGPEFLTYFNYEAQPDKSGLPSDRFSAERPEGSISTLTIQRTEQRDSAMYRCASGLEVRGQSCEQYFGPGTRLTVT.

The rearrangement joins TRBV20-1 to TRBJ2-7; maybe TRBD1 (5 bases). CDR1 is DFQATT, CDR2 SNEGSKA, per germline (reference sequence). This CDR3 has 16 residues. Trimming shortened V by 2 bases and J by 2 bases, and 19 bases separated the two germline ends. CDR3 residues: CSARPRERQGPYEQYF. The CDR3 coding sequence is TGCAGTGCTAGACCAAGGGAAAGGCAGGGTCCCTACGAGCAGTACTTC.

The chain links TRBV19 to TRBJ1-1, with D possibly matching TRBD1 (5 bases). The ends were cut back, 9 bases at V and 4 bases at J, with 12 bases in the middle. Per the germline V gene, CDR1 is LNHDA and CDR2 is SQIVND (reference sequence). CDR3 size: 12 residues. The chain's CDR3 is CASAPRGTEAFF. In DNA, the CDR3 is TGTGCCAGCGCGCCAAGGGGCACTGAAGCTTTCTTT.